This T cell receptor (beta chain) was recovered during a study of blood T cell repertoires in COVID-19. CDR1 and CDR2 from the germline V gene are LGHNA and YNFKEQ. V lost 0 bases, J lost 3 bases, and 12 bases lay in between. CDR3 size: 15 residues. Assay: immunoSEQ multiplex PCR; the TCRdb copy retains only in-frame clones and omits some. The sample yields over 60,000 clones, approximately 84% seen once. The chain uses TRBV4-2 and TRBJ2-7; D unclear. This receptor was obtained from a man in his sixties or seventies with active or convalescent COVID-19. Sequencing was done on a sample of peripheral blood. CDR3 sequence: CASSQDRQALYEQYF. CDR3 nucleotide sequence: TGTGCCAGCAGCCAAGATAGGCAGGCCCTCTACGAGCAGTACTTC.